This T cell receptor (beta chain) was retrieved from a study of blood T cell repertoires in COVID-19. Trimming shortened V by 5 bases and J by 1 base, and 11 bases separated the two germline ends. The CDR3 extends over 13 amino acids. Germline V gives CDR1 SQVTM, CDR2 ANQGSEA. Libraries were prepared by immunoSEQ multiplex PCR; TCRdb keeps only in-frame clonotypes and omits some of them. The sample consists of 150,000 to 190,000 clones, roughly four fifths of them appearing once. The receptor was derived from a woman over 75 with acute or convalescent COVID-19. The chain carries TRBV29-1 and TRBJ1-1; no reliable D call. The sample comprised peripheral blood. CDR3 bases: TGCAGCGTTAAGTGGCAGGAGAACACTGAAGCTTTCTTT. Its protein product is CSVKWQENTEAFF.